These 21 T cell receptor beta chains came from one sample sequenced in a study of T cell clonality in common variable immunodeficiency (dated by TCRdb to 2013 to 2016). General conclusions and limits of the study: Fewer deletions and N-nucleotide insertions were reportedly observed in CVID TCRbeta sequences, and highly modified clones with 13 or more V deletions were reportedly absent from CVID TCRbeta sequences.

Receptors were amplified or captured by the immunoSEQ multiplex PCR assay. The source is immuneACCESS, and TCRdb retained only in-frame sequences with V and J called. Part of the clones is not carried over; for the studies checked, unresolved V genes explain less than half of this, and the remainder is unexplained. This sample shows tens of thousands of clones, and none of them turns up only once. Clones ranked in the top ten supply around 6.9% of the sample. These receptors are not linked to any known antigen. The material sequenced was peripheral blood mononuclear cells. Source of these receptors: a human donor with common variable immunodeficiency.

This clone was detected only a few times. The read ends 3 residues shy of where the CDR3 ends; the end is completed using the germline J gene. This rearrangement joins TRBV5-3 to TRBJ2-7; D gene ambiguous. TRBV5-3 carries the ORF label, with uncertain function. The CDR3 has 9 amino acids. V lost 7 bases and J lost 3, with 2 bases in between. The DNA read from the CDR3 is TGTGCCAGACGCTACGAG. Translating gives CARRYE. The whole CDR3 sequence reads CARRYEQYF.

This clone appeared a few times. Coverage ceases 3 residues before the CDR3 finishes, and the germline J gene fills in the end. The chain joins TRBV20-1 to TRBJ1-1, with 9 bases identical to TRBD1. The ends lost 6 bases at V and 4 bases at J; junction bases unmatched: 9. Germline loops: CDR1 DFQATT, CDR2 SNEGSKA (reference sequence). This CDR3 has 14 amino acids. CDR3 bases read: TGCAGTGCGAAAATCGGACAGGGGCCCACTGAA. Its protein is CSAKIGQGPTE. The full CDR3 is CSAKIGQGPTEAFF.

This clone showed up just a few times. The CDR3 extends 3 residues past the end of the read, so its final part is completed from the germline J gene. This chain joins TRBV2 and TRBJ2-1; D call uncertain. The CDR3 extends over 15 amino acids. Trimming left V 2 bases short and J 4 bases short, with 12 bases between. In germline, CDR1 is SNHLY, CDR2 FYNNEI. The DNA read from the CDR3 is TGTGCCAGCAGTGAACAGGCGCGTGTTTACAATGAG. It is translated as CASSEQARVYNE. From start to end, the CDR3 is CASSEQARVYNEQFF.

Only a few counts were recorded for this clone. The CDR3 end falls 3 residues outside the read, so it is completed with the germline J gene. V usage is TRBV20-1 and J usage is TRBJ2-3; 11 bases are a match to TRBD1. Germline CDR1 is DFQATT and CDR2 is SNEGSKA (reference sequence). The CDR3 runs to 15 residues. The ends lost 2 bases at V and 4 bases at J; junction bases unmatched: 5. This chain's CDR3 is CSARLGQGGPDTQYF. The CDR3 bases that were read are TGCAGTGCTAGATTGGGACAGGGGGGCCCAGATACG.

In regard to this clone: The sequenced fragment ends 3 residues before the CDR3 boundary, so the rest is inferred from the germline J gene. The chain is built from TRBV6-1 and TRBJ1-5; D may be TRBD1 (5 bases). V lost 1 base to trimming and J lost 2 bases, with 12 bases between them. CDR1 MNHNS and CDR2 SASEGT come from the germline V gene. This CDR3 is built from 16 residues. The CDR3 reads CASSEEEGAGNQPQHF. CDR3 DNA (partial): TGTGCCAGCAGTGAAGAGGAAGGGGCAGGCAATCAGCCC.

This clone was observed at least ten times. The covered CDR3 bases are TGTGCCAGCAGTATCCTCTCCGGGACAGGGGCTGAA. It translates to CASSILSGTGAE. The whole CDR3 sequence reads CASSILSGTGAEAFF. The chain recombines TRBV28 with TRBJ1-1; 10 bases align to TRBD1. Read sequence stops 3 residues before the CDR3 end, and the germline J gene provides the missing end. The CDR3 has 15 amino acids. After removal of 5 bases from V and 6 bases from J, the junction contained 9 bases not matched to a gene. The germline V gene encodes CDR1 MDHEN and CDR2 SYDVKM.

This clone has only a few counts. From the germline J gene comes the end of the CDR3, since the read stops 3 residues before it. The chain recombines TRBV7-9 with TRBJ1-6; D is perhaps TRBD1 (5 bases). The CDR3 consists of 14 residues. Trimming removed 5 bases at V and 7 bases at J, with 12 bases between. The germline gives CDR1 SEHNR, CDR2 FQNEAQ (reference sequence). CDR3 protein: CASSLTAGNSPLHF. The covered CDR3 bases are TGTGCCAGCAGCCTGACAGCGGGGAATTCACCC.

A note on this clone: The CDR3 is cut off 3 residues early in the read; its end comes from the germline J gene. The chain couples TRBV19 to TRBJ1-1; no clear D. Germline values: CDR1 LNHDA, CDR2 SQIVND (reference sequence). The CDR3 extends over 13 amino acids. V was pared by 7 bases and J by 1 base, with 10 bases between. CDR3 DNA, as far as it was read: TGTGCCAGTACCGATTATAGGAACACTGAA. Protein product: CASTDYRNTE. The CDR3 as a whole reads CASTDYRNTEAFF.

This clone was seen a few times. The read terminates 3 residues ahead of where the CDR3 ends, so the germline J gene completes it. The rearrangement uses TRBV6-1 and TRBJ1-2; D uncertain. V lost 3 bases and J 5 bases, leaving 7 bases between the germline ends. The CDR3 is 12 residues long. Germline V gene lookup returns CDR1 MNHNS and CDR2 SASEGT. CDR3 amino acids: CASSEADYGYTF. Partial CDR3 DNA: TGTGCCAGCAGTGAGGCAGATTATGGC.

This clone was detected a few times. The CDR3 end lies 3 residues beyond the end of the read and is filled in from the germline J gene. The genes are TRBV7-9 and TRBJ2-7; TRBD1 is a possible D gene (6 bases). The CDR3 runs 13 residues. Trimming took off 1 base at V and 6 bases at J, with 10 bases between the two ends. Germline V gene data show CDR1 as SEHNR and CDR2 as FQNEAQ (reference sequence). CDR3 bases read: TGTGCCAGCAGCTTAGGGACAGCCAGCGAG. Translated, it gives CASSLGTASE. The CDR3 in its entirety is CASSLGTASEQYF.

This clone was seen many times. From the germline J gene comes the end of the CDR3, since the read stops 3 residues before it. The J gene is TRBJ1-5, the V gene TRBV7-2, with D maybe TRBD1 (5 bases). The CDR3 is made up of 13 amino acids. From germline, CDR1 is SGHTA and CDR2 FQGNSA. Trimming left V 2 bases short and J 5 bases short, with 7 bases between. CDR3 DNA (partial): TGTGCCAGCAGCTTAATGACAGATCAGCCC. Amino acids: CASSLMTDQP. The complete CDR3 protein is CASSLMTDQPQHF.

In its sample, this clone was seen many times. The CDR3 end is not reached by the read, which stops 3 residues before it; the germline J gene fills it in. The chain has TRBV11-3 and TRBJ1-2; D not resolved. V was cut by 1 base and J by 6 bases, with 12 bases left in between. CDR1 is SGHNT, CDR2 YENEEA, per germline. This CDR3 has 14 residues. The covered CDR3 bases are TGTGCCAGCAGCTTAGGGAGTGGGCGGGATGGC. It translates to CASSLGSGRDG. The full CDR3 protein is CASSLGSGRDGYTF.

This clone has ten or more counts. The CDR3 end falls 3 residues outside the read, so it is completed with the germline J gene. Additional DNA sequences in this sample encode the identical CDR3. The chain carries TRBV24-1 and TRBJ1-5; 11 positions match TRBD1. V shed 5 bases and J 2 bases; nucleotides not matched to a gene: 7. The CDR3 covers 17 residues. In germline, CDR1 is KGHDR, CDR2 SFDVKD. CDR3 DNA, as far as it was read: TGTGCCACCAGTGCCGGACAGGGGGCGGTTGGCAATCAGCCC. Amino acid sequence: CATSAGQGAVGNQP. The CDR3 reads in full as CATSAGQGAVGNQPQHF.

This clone was recorded a few times. The missing CDR3 end, 3 residues past where the read stops, is filled in from the germline J gene. J is TRBJ2-3 and V is TRBV19, with 14 bases aligning to TRBD2. J lost 5 bases, V lost 3 bases, and 7 bases had no gene match. CDR1 and CDR2 (germline): LNHDA, SQIVND (reference sequence). The CDR3 has 17 residues. The sequenced CDR3 bases are TGTGCCAGTAGTATGGGCGGACTAGCGGGAGGTAGAGATACG. Translation gives CASSMGGLAGGRDT. The full CDR3 protein is CASSMGGLAGGRDTQYF.

This clone was observed a handful of times. The read falls 3 residues short of the CDR3 end, and the missing part is taken from the germline J gene. The genes are TRBV6-2 or TRBV6-3 and TRBJ2-1; 11 bases align to TRBD1. The CDR3 extends over 15 amino acids. The germline V gene encodes CDR1 MNHEY and CDR2 SVGEGT. V shed 2 bases, J shed 9 bases, and the junction held 6 bases outside the gene matches. CDR3 amino acids: CASSYPGQGAREQFF. The sequenced part of the CDR3 DNA is TGTGCCAGCAGTTACCCTGGACAGGGGGCGCGTGAG.

Concerning this clone: The CDR3 end lies 3 residues beyond the end of the read and is filled in from the germline J gene. The chain employs TRBV18 and TRBJ2-5, with TRBD1 matching 8 bases. Germline CDR1 reads KGHSH; CDR2 reads LQKENI. CDR3 length: 16 residues. With V trimmed by 5 bases and J by 6 bases, 14 bases remained unmatched. The covered CDR3 bases are TGTGCCAGCTCAGCAGGACAGGGACGAGGCAATAAGACC. Amino acids: CASSAGQGRGNKT. The CDR3 in full is CASSAGQGRGNKTQYF.

This clone was picked up many times. The missing CDR3 end, 3 residues past where the read stops, is filled in from the germline J gene. The chain recombines TRBV18 with TRBJ2-3; 7 bases are a match to TRBD1. The junction had 6 bases not matched to a gene; V was cut back by 5 bases and J by 1 base. The CDR3 loop spans 15 amino acids. Germline V gene lookup returns CDR1 KGHSH and CDR2 LQKENI. Here the CDR3 reads CASSFFGQGTDTQYF. CDR3 bases read: TGTGCCAGCTCATTCTTTGGACAGGGCACAGATACG. The variable domain in full, with the rest retrieved from reference TRBV18 and TRBJ2-3, is NAGVMQNPRHLVRRRGQEARLRCSPMKGHSHVYWYRQLPEEGLKFMVYLQKENIIDESGMPKERFSAEFPKEGPSILRIQQVVRGDSAAYFCASSFFGQGTDTQYFGPGTRLTVL.

Regarding this clone: The read terminates 3 residues before the CDR3 end, so the remaining end is supplied by the germline J gene. The rearrangement uses TRBV18 and TRBJ2-7, with 11 bases matching TRBD2. The CDR3 has 15 amino acids. Germline CDR1 is KGHSH and CDR2 is LQKENI. Trimming cost V 3 bases and J 6 bases; bases outside gene matches: 7. CDR3 sequence reads: CASSPGTSGASEQYF. The sequenced part of the CDR3 DNA is TGTGCCAGCTCACCCGGGACTAGCGGTGCATCCGAG.

Only a few counts were recorded for this clone. The sequence runs out 3 residues before the end of the CDR3; the remainder is reconstructed from the germline J gene. The rearrangement joins TRBV2 to TRBJ1-1; weak D call: TRBD1 (6 bases). CDR1 and CDR2 (germline): SNHLY, FYNNEI. The CDR3 is 16 amino acids. V lost 6 bases, J lost 0 bases, and 17 bases lay in between. CDR3 DNA, as far as it was read: TGTGCCAGCAGCGCGAGCCGGGACAACATGAACACTGAA. Amino acid sequence: CASSASRDNMNTE. The entire CDR3 is CASSASRDNMNTEAFF.

At least ten counts were recorded for this clone. The CDR3 DNA, read in part, is TGTGCCAGCAGTTTAAGCCTAGCTTCAGATACG. It yields the protein CASSLSLASDT. The CDR3 in its entirety is CASSLSLASDTQYF. V is TRBV27 and J is TRBJ2-3, with D perhaps matching TRBD2 (5 bases). The read stops 3 residues short of the end of the CDR3; the missing end is completed from the germline J gene. Looked up from germline, CDR1 is MNHEY and CDR2 is SMNVEV (reference sequence). Trimming stripped 2 bases from V and 4 bases from J, with 10 bases between. CDR3 size: 14 residues.

This clone was counted at least ten times. The read terminates 3 residues ahead of where the CDR3 ends, so the germline J gene completes it. V gene TRBV11-3 combines with J gene TRBJ1-2, with 7 nucleotides matching TRBD1. The CDR3 contains 13 residues. Looked up from germline, CDR1 is SGHNT and CDR2 is YENEEA. The CDR3 bases that were read are TGTGCCAGCAGCTTAAAGGGGGCGCCCGGC. It encodes CASSLKGAPG. The whole CDR3 is CASSLKGAPGYTF. Based on the CDR3 plus reference TRBV11-3 and TRBJ1-2, the full variable domain is EAGVVQSPRYKIIEKKQPVAFWCNPISGHNTLYWYLQNLGQGPELLIRYENEEAVDDSQLPKDRFSAERLKGVDSTLKIQPAELGDSAVYLCASSLKGAPGYTFGSGTRLTVV.